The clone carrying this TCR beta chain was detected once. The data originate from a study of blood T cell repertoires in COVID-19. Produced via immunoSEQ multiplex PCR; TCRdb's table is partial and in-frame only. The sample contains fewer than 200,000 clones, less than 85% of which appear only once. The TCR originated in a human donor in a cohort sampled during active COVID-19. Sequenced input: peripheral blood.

The CDR3 coding sequence is TGTGCCAGTCCGTGTGACAGAAAATTAGAGGTAAAGGATGGCTACACCTTC. This encodes CASPCDRKLEVKDGYTF. The chain has TRBV5-5 and TRBJ1-2, with D tentatively TRBD1 (5 bases). CDR1 and CDR2 from the germline V gene are SGHKS and YYEKEE (reference sequence). The germline V and J ends were trimmed by 8 bases and 6 bases, with 29 bases remaining between them. This CDR3 region has 17 residues.